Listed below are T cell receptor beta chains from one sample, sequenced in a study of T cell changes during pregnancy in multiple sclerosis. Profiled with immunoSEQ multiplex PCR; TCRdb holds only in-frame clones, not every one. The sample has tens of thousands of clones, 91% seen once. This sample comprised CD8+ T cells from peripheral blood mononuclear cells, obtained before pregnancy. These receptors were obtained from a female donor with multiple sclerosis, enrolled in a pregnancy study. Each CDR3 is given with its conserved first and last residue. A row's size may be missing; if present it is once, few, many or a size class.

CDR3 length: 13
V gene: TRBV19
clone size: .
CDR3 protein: CASSPGQGTEQYF

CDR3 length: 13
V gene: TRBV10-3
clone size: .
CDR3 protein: CAISESGGTEAFF

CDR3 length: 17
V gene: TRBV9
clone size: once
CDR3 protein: CASSVASSRANTGELFF

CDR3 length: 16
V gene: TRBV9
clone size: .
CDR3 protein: CASSASGGRPTGELFF

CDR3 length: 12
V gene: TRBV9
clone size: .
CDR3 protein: CASGGTYNEQFF

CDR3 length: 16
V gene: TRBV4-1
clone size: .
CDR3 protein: CASSQDRGGGIYEQYF

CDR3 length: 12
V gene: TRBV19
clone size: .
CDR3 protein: CASSIAAGELFF

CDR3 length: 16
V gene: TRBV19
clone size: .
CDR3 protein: CASTPGQVSGANVLTF

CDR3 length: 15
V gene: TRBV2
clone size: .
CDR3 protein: CASSRTSGYTDTQYF

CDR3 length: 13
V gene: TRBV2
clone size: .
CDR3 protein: CASSDMADYGYTF

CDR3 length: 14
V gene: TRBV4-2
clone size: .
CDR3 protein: CASSQVGHSDTQYF

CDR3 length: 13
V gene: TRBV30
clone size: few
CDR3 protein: CAWSVGAETEAFF

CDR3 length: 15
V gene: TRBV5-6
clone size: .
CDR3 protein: CASSLGQGAYYEQYF

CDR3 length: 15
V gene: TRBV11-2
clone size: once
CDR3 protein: CASSLAGLALETQYF

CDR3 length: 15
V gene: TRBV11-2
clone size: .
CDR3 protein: CASSSFQGTGNTIYF

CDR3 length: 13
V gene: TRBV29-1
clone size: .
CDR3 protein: CSVEGQENTEAFF

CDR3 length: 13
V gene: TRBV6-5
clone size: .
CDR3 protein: CASSWGREVEAFF

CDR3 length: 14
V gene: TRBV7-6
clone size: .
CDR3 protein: CASRKQGVGTEAFF

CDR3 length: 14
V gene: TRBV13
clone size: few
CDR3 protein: CASSLQGIQAEAFF

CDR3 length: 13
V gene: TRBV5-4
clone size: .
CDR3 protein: CASAPGSGNTIYF

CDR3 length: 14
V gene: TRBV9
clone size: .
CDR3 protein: CASSVGSGNEKLFF

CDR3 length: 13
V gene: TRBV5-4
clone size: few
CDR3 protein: CASSVEGRAEAFF

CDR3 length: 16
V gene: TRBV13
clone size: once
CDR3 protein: CASSIGTSGGQETQYF

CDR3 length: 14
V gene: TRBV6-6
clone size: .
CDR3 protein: CASSYSVEGEALHF